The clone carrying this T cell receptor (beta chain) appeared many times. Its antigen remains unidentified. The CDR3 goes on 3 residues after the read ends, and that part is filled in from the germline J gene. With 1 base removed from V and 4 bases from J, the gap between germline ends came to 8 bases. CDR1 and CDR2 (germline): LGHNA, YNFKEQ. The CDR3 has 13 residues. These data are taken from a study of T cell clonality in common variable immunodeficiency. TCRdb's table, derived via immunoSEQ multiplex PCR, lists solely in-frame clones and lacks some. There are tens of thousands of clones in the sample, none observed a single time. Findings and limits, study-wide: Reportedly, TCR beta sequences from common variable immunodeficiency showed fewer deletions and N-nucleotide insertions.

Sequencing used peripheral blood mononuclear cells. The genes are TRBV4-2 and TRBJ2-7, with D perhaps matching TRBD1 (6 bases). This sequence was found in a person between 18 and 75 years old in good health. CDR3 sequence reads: CASSQAQGYEQYF. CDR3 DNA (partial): TGTGCCAGCAGCCAAGCCCAGGGGTACGAG.